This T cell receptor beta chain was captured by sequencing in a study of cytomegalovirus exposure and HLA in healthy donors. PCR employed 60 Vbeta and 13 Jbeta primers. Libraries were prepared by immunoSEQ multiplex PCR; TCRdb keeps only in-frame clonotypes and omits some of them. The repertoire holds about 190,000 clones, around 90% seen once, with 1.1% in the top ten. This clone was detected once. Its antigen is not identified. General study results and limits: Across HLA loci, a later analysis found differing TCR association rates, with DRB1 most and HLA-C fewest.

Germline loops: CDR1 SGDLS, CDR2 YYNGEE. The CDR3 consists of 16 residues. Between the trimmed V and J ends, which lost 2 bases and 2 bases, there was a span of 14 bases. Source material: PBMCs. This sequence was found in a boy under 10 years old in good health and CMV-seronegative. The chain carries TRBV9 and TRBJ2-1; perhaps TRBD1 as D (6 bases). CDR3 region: CASSVESGEPYNEQFF. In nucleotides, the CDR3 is TGTGCCAGCAGCGTGGAATCAGGGGAACCCTACAATGAGCAGTTCTTC.